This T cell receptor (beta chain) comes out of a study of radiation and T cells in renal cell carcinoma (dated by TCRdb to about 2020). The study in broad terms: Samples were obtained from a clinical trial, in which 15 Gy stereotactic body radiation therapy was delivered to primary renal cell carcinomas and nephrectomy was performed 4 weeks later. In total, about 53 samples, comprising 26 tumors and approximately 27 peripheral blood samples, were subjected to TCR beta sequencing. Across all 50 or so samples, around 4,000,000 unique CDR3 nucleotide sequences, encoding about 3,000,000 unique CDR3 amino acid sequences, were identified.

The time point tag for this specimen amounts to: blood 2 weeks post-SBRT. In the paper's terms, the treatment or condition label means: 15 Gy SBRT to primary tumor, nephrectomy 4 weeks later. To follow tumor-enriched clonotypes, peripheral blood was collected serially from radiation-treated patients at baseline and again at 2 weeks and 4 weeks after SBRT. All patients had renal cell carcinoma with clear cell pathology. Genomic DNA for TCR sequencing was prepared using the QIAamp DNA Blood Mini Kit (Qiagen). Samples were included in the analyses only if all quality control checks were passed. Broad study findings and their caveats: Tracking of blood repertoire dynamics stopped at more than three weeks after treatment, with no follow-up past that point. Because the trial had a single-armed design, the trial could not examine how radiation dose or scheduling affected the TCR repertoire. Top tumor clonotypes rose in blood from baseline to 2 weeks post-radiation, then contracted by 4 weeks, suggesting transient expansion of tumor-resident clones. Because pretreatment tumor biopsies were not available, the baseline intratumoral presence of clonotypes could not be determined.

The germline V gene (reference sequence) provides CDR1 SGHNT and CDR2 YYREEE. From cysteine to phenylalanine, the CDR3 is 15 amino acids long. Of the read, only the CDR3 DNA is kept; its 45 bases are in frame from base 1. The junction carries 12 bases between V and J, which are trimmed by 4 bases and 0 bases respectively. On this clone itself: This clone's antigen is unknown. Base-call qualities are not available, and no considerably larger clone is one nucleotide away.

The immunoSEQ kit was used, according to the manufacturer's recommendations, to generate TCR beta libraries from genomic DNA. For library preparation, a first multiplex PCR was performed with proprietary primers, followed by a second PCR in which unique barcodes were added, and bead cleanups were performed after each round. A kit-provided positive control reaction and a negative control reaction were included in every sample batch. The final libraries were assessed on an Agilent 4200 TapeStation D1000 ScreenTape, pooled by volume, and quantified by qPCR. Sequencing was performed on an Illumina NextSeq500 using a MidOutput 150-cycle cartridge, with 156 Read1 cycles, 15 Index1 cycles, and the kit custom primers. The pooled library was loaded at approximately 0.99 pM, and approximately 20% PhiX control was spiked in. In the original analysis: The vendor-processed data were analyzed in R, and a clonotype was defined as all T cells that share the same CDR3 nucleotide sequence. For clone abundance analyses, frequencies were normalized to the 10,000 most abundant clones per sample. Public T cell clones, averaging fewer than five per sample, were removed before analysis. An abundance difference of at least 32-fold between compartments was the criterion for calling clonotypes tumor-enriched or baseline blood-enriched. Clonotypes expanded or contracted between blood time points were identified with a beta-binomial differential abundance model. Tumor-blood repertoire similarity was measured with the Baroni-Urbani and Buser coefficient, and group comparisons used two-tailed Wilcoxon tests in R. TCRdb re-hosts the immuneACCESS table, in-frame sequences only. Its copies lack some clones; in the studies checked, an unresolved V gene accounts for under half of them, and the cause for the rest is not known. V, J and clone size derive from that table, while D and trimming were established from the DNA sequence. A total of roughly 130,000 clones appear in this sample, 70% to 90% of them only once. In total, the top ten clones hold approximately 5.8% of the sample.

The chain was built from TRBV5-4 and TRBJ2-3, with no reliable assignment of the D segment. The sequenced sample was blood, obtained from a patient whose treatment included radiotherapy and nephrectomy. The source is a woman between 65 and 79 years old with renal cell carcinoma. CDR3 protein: CASSRLSASTDTQYF. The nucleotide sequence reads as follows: TGTGCCAGCAGCCGCTTGTCAGCTAGCACAGATACGCAGTATTTT.